This section outlines one T cell receptor (beta chain) sequence together with its context. Its antigen remains unknown. The same CDR3 also results from other DNA sequences found in this sample. The record originates from a study of cytomegalovirus exposure and HLA in healthy donors. Germline-derived CDR1 and CDR2 are SGHRS and YFSETQ. This CDR3 comprises 12 residues. The V end was cut by 2 bases, the J end by 3 bases, with 6 bases between. The donors, nominally healthy at sampling, likely had unrecorded immune exposures. The study's findings and limits: V- and J-gene trimming of TCR beta was linked (in a later analysis) to a missense DCLRE1C variant. Highly shared sequence variants in one cluster were likely a sequencing artifact.

The PCR ran on 60 Vbeta and 13 Jbeta primers. Measured with immunoSEQ multiplex PCR; TCRdb has only the in-frame clones, and not every one. The data show fewer than 80,000 clones, about 78% seen once. The source of this sequence is a man between 18 and 29 years old in good health and CMV-seronegative. The chain is built from TRBV5-1 and TRBJ2-7; D is ambiguous. Input material: PBMCs. The CDR3 loop reads CASSFRGYEQYF. As DNA, the CDR3 is TGCGCCAGCAGCTTCCGCGGCTACGAGCAGTACTTC.